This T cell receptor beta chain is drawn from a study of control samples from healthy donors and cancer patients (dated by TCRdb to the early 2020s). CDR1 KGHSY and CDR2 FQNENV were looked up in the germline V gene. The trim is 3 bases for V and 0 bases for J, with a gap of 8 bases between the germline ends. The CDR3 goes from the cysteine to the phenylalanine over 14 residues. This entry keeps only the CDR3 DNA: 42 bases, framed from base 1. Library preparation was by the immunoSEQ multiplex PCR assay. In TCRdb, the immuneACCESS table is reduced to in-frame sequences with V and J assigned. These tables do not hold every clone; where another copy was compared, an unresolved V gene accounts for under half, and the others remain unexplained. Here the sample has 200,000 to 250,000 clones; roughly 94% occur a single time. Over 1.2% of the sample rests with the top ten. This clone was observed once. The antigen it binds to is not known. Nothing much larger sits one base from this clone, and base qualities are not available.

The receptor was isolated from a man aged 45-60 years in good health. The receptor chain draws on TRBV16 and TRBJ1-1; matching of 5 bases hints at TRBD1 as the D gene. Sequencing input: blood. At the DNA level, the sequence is TGTGCCAGCAGCCAGGGGGGTCTGAACACTGAAGCTTTCTTT. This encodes CASSQGGLNTEAFF.